Shown below are 9 T cell receptor beta chains from a single sample sequenced in a study of cytomegalovirus exposure and HLA in healthy donors. PCR amplification relied on 60 Vbeta primers (plus 13 Jbeta primers). Some clones are missing from TCRdb's copy, which holds only in-frame ones; the method was immunoSEQ multiplex PCR. Across over 150,000 clones, the top ten clones capture approximately 0.74% of the sample. Specimen: PBMCs. These receptors originate from a boy aged 5-17 years in good health and CMV-seronegative.

The rearrangement uses TRBV2 and TRBJ2-5, with 10 positions matching TRBD2. With V trimmed by 4 bases and J by 3 bases, 5 bases remained unmatched. The V gene's germline CDR1 is SNHLY and CDR2 FYNNEI. This CDR3 has 15 amino acids. The CDR3 coding sequence is TGTGCCAGCAGTGTGAAGCGGGGGGGAAAAGAGACCCAGTACTTC. Encoded protein: CASSVKRGGKETQYF.

This chain links TRBV7-2 with TRBJ2-7; perhaps TRBD2 as D (6 bases). Germline V gene data show CDR1 as SGHTA and CDR2 as FQGNSA. The CDR3 has 15 amino acids. Trimming pared 6 bases from V and 0 bases from J, leaving 15 bases between. The CDR3 protein is CASRRTSSSSYEQYF. The CDR3, as DNA: TGTGCCAGCAGGCGTACTAGCTCGAGCTCCTACGAGCAGTACTTC.

This chain links TRBV27 with TRBJ1-5, with 9 bases lining up with TRBD1. This CDR3 is built from 15 residues. V lost 7 bases and J lost 5; bases outside the gene matches: 9. Per the germline V gene, CDR1 is MNHEY and CDR2 is SMNVEV (reference sequence). CDR3: CASKFSDRGHQPQHF. The CDR3 DNA reads as TGTGCCAGCAAATTCTCGGACAGGGGTCATCAGCCCCAGCATTTT.

V is TRBV4-3 and J is TRBJ2-2; possibly TRBD1 for D (5 bases). The germline CDR1 and CDR2 sequences are LGHNA and YSLEER. The CDR3 sequence is 14 residues long. Trimming removed 11 bases at V and 1 base at J, with 14 bases between. DNA for the CDR3: TGCGCCCCCGGCCCCCAGGGGAACACCGGGGAGCTGTTTTTT. Translation: CAPGPQGNTGELFF.

The chain is built from TRBV19 and TRBJ2-2; 8 nucleotides line up with TRBD2. Germline assignment: CDR1 LNHDA and CDR2 SQIVND (reference sequence). Trimming cost V 4 bases and J 7 bases; bases outside gene matches: 11. This CDR3 is built from 16 residues. The CDR3 here is CASSSLRAGVDGELFF. DNA for the CDR3: TGTGCCAGTAGTAGTCTGAGAGCGGGGGTTGACGGGGAGCTGTTTTTT.

The gene calls are TRBV7-6 and TRBJ1-2; 11 positions match TRBD1. The junction had 6 bases not matched to a gene; V was cut back by 5 bases and J by 7 bases. The V gene's germline CDR1 is SGHVS and CDR2 FNYEAQ. The CDR3 extends over 14 amino acids. CDR3 loop: CASSKGQGAVGYTF. Written as DNA, the CDR3 is TGTGCCAGCAGCAAAGGACAGGGGGCTGTTGGCTACACCTTC.

As DNA, the CDR3 is TGTGCCTGGATGGGCAGGGTGGTGAACACTGAAGCTTTCTTT. Protein product: CAWMGRVVNTEAFF. The V call is TRBV30, the J call TRBJ1-1; a weak D match, TRBD1 (5 bases). This CDR3 has 14 amino acids. In germline, CDR1 is GTSNPN, CDR2 SVGIG (reference sequence). V was clipped by 4 bases and J by 0 bases, with 12 bases between them.

The rearrangement joins TRBV10-1 to TRBJ1-6; 7 bases are a match to TRBD1. There are 17 residues in the CDR3. V shed 7 bases, J shed 10 bases, and the junction held 19 bases outside the gene matches. Germline V lookup: CDR1 WNHNN, CDR2 SYGVQD (reference sequence). CDR3 in amino acids: CASTSRGGEIQVSPLHF. CDR3 DNA sequence: TGCGCCAGCACATCGAGAGGGGGCGAAATTCAAGTCTCACCCCTCCACTTT.

The chain employs TRBV7-2 and TRBJ1-2; D call uncertain. Deletions cut 11 bases from V and 6 bases from J, with 13 bases between. The CDR3 sequence is 11 residues long. Germline-derived CDR1 and CDR2 are SGHTA and FQGNSA. CDR3 in DNA: TGTGCCGTCGCGGAGCCTGATGGCTACACCTTC. Encoded protein: CAVAEPDGYTF.